This TCR beta chain was recovered during a study of CD8 T cells in Susac syndrome. Background on the study: Sequenced Susac syndrome patients included about 6 with active disease and fewer than ten who were in remission. Study-level points and caveats: Acknowledgment was made by the study that its TCR sequencing and HLA analysis involved a relatively small number of individuals.

Isolation of CD8+ and CD4+ T cells was performed negatively, whereas enrichment of TEMRA cells was done by FACS. Random hexamers were used to reverse transcribe 0.5 to 1 ug of RNA. Multiplex PCR with immunoSEQ amplified the TCR beta CDR3 across 54 Vbeta and 13 Jbeta. TCRdb passed the immunoSEQ multiplex PCR reads through MiXCR, listing each CDR3 protein once. This sample has 95,000 to 150,000 distinct CDR3 sequences, with 95% to 96% found just once. This clonotype was recorded only once. What it binds is not known. The specimen sequenced was CD4+ T cells from PBMCs. The clonotype was recovered from a human donor with Susac syndrome.

The CDR3 loop is CSAHPPGTSVYEQYF. In DNA form, the CDR3 reads TGCAGTGCACACCCCCCCGGGACTAGCGTTTACGAGCAGTACTTC. V is TRBV20-1 and J is TRBJ2-7, with TRBD2 identical over 10 bases. V gave up 6 bases and J gave up 4 bases; unmatched junction bases: 12. The germline gives CDR1 DFQATT, CDR2 SNEGSKA (reference sequence). The CDR3 runs to 15 residues.